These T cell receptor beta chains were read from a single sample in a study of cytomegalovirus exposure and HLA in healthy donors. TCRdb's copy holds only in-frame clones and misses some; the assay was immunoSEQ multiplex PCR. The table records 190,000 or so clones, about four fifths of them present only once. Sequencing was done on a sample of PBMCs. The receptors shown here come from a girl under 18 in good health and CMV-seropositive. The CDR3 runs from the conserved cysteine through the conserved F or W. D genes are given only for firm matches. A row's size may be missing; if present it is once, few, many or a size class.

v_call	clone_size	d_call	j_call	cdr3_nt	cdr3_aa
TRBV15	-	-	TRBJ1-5	TGTGCCACCAGCACCCAACAGGGAAGCAATCAGCCCCAGCATTTT	CATSTQQGSNQPQHF
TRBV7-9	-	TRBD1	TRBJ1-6	TGTGCCAGCAGCTTAGGTGGGACAGCTAATTCACCCCTCCACTTT	CASSLGGTANSPLHF
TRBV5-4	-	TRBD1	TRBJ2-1	TGTGCCAGCAGATCTTGGATTATGACAGGGGGCGAGTTCTTC	CASRSWIMTGGEFF
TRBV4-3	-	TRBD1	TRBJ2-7	TGCGCCAGCAGCCAAGCCGGACAGGGGAGGGGCGAGCAGTACTTC	CASSQAGQGRGEQYF
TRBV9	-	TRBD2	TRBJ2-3	TGTGCCAGCAGCGTAAGCGGGGGCCGCACAGATACGCAGTATTTT	CASSVSGGRTDTQYF
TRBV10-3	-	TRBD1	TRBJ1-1	TGTGCCATCAGTGTAGGGGGCGACCACACTGAAGCTTTCTTT	CAISVGGDHTEAFF
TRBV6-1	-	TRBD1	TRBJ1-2	TGTGCCAGCAGTGAAAATGGGCAGGGGGATGGCTACACCTTC	CASSENGQGDGYTF
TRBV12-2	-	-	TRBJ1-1	TGTGCAAGTCGCTTAACACGACGGAGTGAAGCTTTCTTT	CASRLTRRSEAFF
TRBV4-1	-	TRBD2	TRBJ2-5	TGCGCCAGCAGCCCTGGTTTAGCGGGGAGCCAAGAGACCCAGTACTTC	CASSPGLAGSQETQYF
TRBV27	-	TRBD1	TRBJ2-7	TGTGCCAGCAGTTTAAATCAGGGGGCCGAGCAGTACTTC	CASSLNQGAEQYF
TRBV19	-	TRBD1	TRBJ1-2	TGTGCCAGTAGTATAGGGGACAGGGGTGGCGGCTATGGCTACACCTTC	CASSIGDRGGGYGYTF
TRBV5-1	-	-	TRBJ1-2	TGCGCCAGCAGCTTGGAAGGGGATGGCTACACCTTC	CASSLEGDGYTF
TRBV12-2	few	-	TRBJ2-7	TGTGCAAGTCGCTTGGGACTAGCGGGGGGGCCGGGTGAGCAGTACTTC	CASRLGLAGGPGEQYF
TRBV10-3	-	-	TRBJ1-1	TGTGCCATCACCCCGGCGGGACGTGGAACTGAAGCTTTCTTT	CAITPAGRGTEAFF
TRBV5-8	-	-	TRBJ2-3	TGTGCCAGCAGCTTGGAGTTGGGGGGAAGCACAGATACGCAGTATTTT	CASSLELGGSTDTQYF
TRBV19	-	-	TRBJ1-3	TGTGCCAGTAGTTCGCTCGGGGGTTCTGGAAACACCATATATTTT	CASSSLGGSGNTIYF
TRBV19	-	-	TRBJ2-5	TGTGCCAGTAGTATTTTGCCAGGTTGGGAGACCCAGTACTTC	CASSILPGWETQYF
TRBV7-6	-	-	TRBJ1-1	TGTGCCAGCAGCTCAGGACAGCAAGCTTTCTTT	CASSSGQQAFF
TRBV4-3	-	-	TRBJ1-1	TGCGCCAGCAGCCAAGATGCCAGGATGAACACTGAAGCTTTCTTT	CASSQDARMNTEAFF
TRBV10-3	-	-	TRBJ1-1	TGTGCCGTCAGTGAGATCAGGGGAAGGACTGAAGCTTTCTTT	CAVSEIRGRTEAFF
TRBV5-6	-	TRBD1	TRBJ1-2	TGTGCCAGCAGGAAAACAGGGGACTATGGCTACACCTTC	CASRKTGDYGYTF
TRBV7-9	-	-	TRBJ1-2	TGTGCCAGCAGCTTAGGGCAGGGCGCCAACTATGGCTACACCTTC	CASSLGQGANYGYTF
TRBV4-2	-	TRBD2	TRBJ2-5	TGTGCCAGCAGCACCATAACCGGGGGGAAGGAGACCCAGTACTTC	CASSTITGGKETQYF
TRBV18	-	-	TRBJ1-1	TGTGCCAGCAATCAGGGAGGTGATTTGGAAGCTTTCTTT	CASNQGGDLEAFF
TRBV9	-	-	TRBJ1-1	TGTGCCAGCAGCGTAGGGGCCGTTAACACTGAAGCTTTCTTT	CASSVGAVNTEAFF
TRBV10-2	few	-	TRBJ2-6	TGCGCCAGCAGTGAGTCGAGTGCTGACGTCCTGACTTTC	CASSESSADVLTF
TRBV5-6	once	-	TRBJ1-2	TGTGCCAGCAGCTTGGAACTGCCGTTCGGCACTAAAGGGGTCTACACCTTC	CASSLELPFGTKGVYTF
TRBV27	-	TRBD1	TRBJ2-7	TGTGCCAGCTCAACAGGGACAGGGCTTTACGAGCAGTACTTC	CASSTGTGLYEQYF
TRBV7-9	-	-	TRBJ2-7	TGTGCCAGCAGCTTGGGCAGCACCTACGAGCAGTACTTC	CASSLGSTYEQYF